The 4 T cell receptor beta chains listed next were all sequenced from one sample in a study of tissue T cells after allogeneic stem cell transplantation. This table comes from immunoSEQ multiplex PCR, and its TCRdb copy is limited to in-frame clones, with some not included. The sample has some 4,000 clones; around 80% are singletons. This research-autopsy study prospectively enrolled adult allogeneic hematopoietic cell transplant recipients with steroid-refractory graft-versus-host disease. Sequenced material: esophageal tissue, taken at autopsy. Source of these receptors: a male patient aged 60 or older with steroid-refractory graft-versus-host disease after an allogeneic stem cell transplant. Some T cells may have originated in the graft donor.

This chain joins TRBV27 and TRBJ2-2; D is possibly TRBD1 (5 bases). Germline V gene data show CDR1 as MNHEY and CDR2 as SMNVEV (reference sequence). The CDR3 is made up of 14 amino acids. The V end was cut by 6 bases, the J end by 3 bases, with 11 bases between. CDR3 bases: TGTGCCAGCAGGTGGGGCGGCGACACCGGGGAGCTGTTTTTT. It codes for CASRWGGDTGELFF.

J is TRBJ1-6 and V is TRBV30; TRBD1 agrees at 7 bases. The trim removed 1 base at V and 10 bases at J, leaving 7 bases unmatched. Looked up from germline, CDR1 is GTSNPN and CDR2 is SVGIG (reference sequence). The CDR3 contains 14 residues. CDR3 protein: CAWSGRGIKSPLHF. CDR3 coding DNA: TGTGCCTGGAGTGGCAGGGGGATTAAGTCACCCCTCCACTTT. The full variable domain, rest sourced from reference TRBV30 and TRBJ1-6, is SQTIHQWPATLVQPVGSPLSLECTVEGTSNPNLYWYRQAAGRGLQLLFYSVGIGQISSEVPQNLSASRPQDRQFILSSKKLLLSDSGFYLCAWSGRGIKSPLHFGNGTRLTVT.

The chain employs TRBV28 and TRBJ1-1; D gene ambiguous. This CDR3 spans 13 amino acids. Germline V gene sequence: CDR1 MDHEN, CDR2 SYDVKM. V lost 4 bases, J lost 1 base, and 7 bases lay in between. The CDR3 is CASSSDRNTEAFF. Written as DNA, the CDR3 is TGTGCCAGCAGTTCGGATAGGAACACTGAAGCTTTCTTT.

V usage is TRBV10-3 and J usage is TRBJ1-5, with 7 bases aligning to TRBD1. The J segment lost 5 bases and the V segment lost 0 bases, leaving 4 bases of the junction unmatched. The germline V gene encodes CDR1 ENHRY and CDR2 SYGVKD. The CDR3 runs 15 residues. The CDR3 region is CAISESTQGDQPQHF. CDR3 sequence (DNA): TGTGCCATCAGTGAGTCGACCCAGGGGGATCAGCCCCAGCATTTT.